This T cell receptor (beta chain) was retrieved from a study of T-cell memory formation after mild COVID-19. Germline values: CDR1 MNHNY, CDR2 SVGAGI (reference sequence). The CDR3 runs to 14 residues. V shed 5 bases, J shed 4 bases, and the junction held 6 bases outside the gene matches. TCRdb redid the calling of the 5' RACE reads with MiXCR, one entry per CDR3 protein. The sample comprises hundreds of thousands of distinct CDR3 sequences, 25% to 30% of which are singletons, and roughly 14% rests with the top ten. The chain has TRBV6-6 and TRBJ2-3; 7 bases are shared with TRBD1. This TCR came from an adult woman who had mild COVID-19 (a few samples of this study predate the infection). Cell type and time point are not known. Material: PBMCs or a T cell subset sorted from them (not recorded which). CDR3 nucleotides: TGTGCCAGCAGTCCGGACAGGAGATCAGATACGCAGTATTTT. Translated, it gives CASSPDRRSDTQYF.